The clone carrying this TCR beta chain occurred once. What it binds is unknown. The sample comes from a study of shared clonotypes between healthy human individuals. Sequencing was performed with immunoSEQ multiplex PCR; in TCRdb, only in-frame clones are kept and a portion is missing. The table records over a million clones, about 74% of them present only once. Donors comprised healthy HIV-negative adults lacking recent acute infections or vaccinations. Only Caucasian adults living in Nashville, Tennessee made up the donor group. The ends were cut back, 7 bases at V and 5 bases at J, with 14 bases in the middle. Germline CDR1 and CDR2: SQVTM and ANQGSEA. The CDR3 is 12 residues long. Study-wide findings and caveats: Rarefaction demonstrated incomplete sorted-subset sequencing despite large depth.

The sequence was obtained from a man between 18 and 35 years old in good health. The rearrangement links TRBV29-1 to TRBJ1-1; D might be TRBD1 (5 bases). Sequencing was done on a sample of memory CD4+ T cells sorted from blood. Subset here: CD45RA-negative fraction. The CDR3 sequence: CSARGEGTEAFF. CDR3 sequence (DNA): TGCAGCGCTCGCGGAGAGGGGACTGAAGCTTTCTTT.